This TCR beta chain emerged from a study of blood T cell repertoires in COVID-19. V shed 4 bases, J shed 0 bases, and the junction held 9 bases outside the gene matches. The CDR3 has 17 amino acids. Germline V gene sequence: CDR1 SGHRS, CDR2 YFSETQ. Exposed enrollees had met someone with a PCR-confirmed or clinician-diagnosed COVID-19 case at some point within the 2 weeks before study entry. The protocol was immunoSEQ multiplex PCR, while the TCRdb copy is restricted to in-frame clones and leaves out a portion. Of hundreds of thousands of clones listed, about nine tenths are singletons. The chain employs TRBV5-1 and TRBJ1-3; 8 bases align to TRBD1. This TCR was recovered from a man aged 45-60 years who had been exposed to COVID-19. Specimen: PBMCs or T cells enriched from blood (not recorded which). CDR3 amino acids: CASSQGTGRYSGNTIYF. In DNA, the CDR3 is TGCGCCAGCAGCCAGGGGACAGGACGTTACTCTGGAAACACCATATATTTT.